Presented here are 3 T cell receptor beta chains from one specimen sequenced in a study of radiotherapy plus CTLA-4 blockade in lung cancer. Generated by immunoSEQ multiplex PCR, the TCRdb table keeps only in-frame clones and is missing some. The sample holds approximately 75,000 clones, around 80% seen once. The source was peripheral blood, collected from a patient treated with radiotherapy plus ipilimumab. These receptor sequences come from a human donor with non-small cell lung cancer who had a complete response to radiotherapy plus ipilimumab.

The J gene is TRBJ2-1, the V gene TRBV30; 10 bases map to TRBD2. J gave up 3 bases and V 2 bases, and 7 bases lay outside the gene matches. The CDR3 sequence is 16 residues long. Looked up from germline, CDR1 is GTSNPN and CDR2 is SVGIG (reference sequence). In DNA, the CDR3 is TGTGCCTGGAGTCCCCTGGGACTAGCGAACTACAATGAGCAGTTCTTC. It yields the protein CAWSPLGLANYNEQFF.

This clone was found a few times. The chain is built from TRBV6-9 and TRBJ2-7; D gene unclear. CDR3 length: 16 amino acids. Germline lookup yields CDR1 MNHGY and CDR2 SVAAGI. Trimming took 3 bases from V and 5 from J, leaving 20 bases between them. In nucleotides, the CDR3 is TGTGCCAGCAGTTACGATGTAGGCCTCTCACTCAACGAGCAGTACGTC. Translation: CASSYDVGLSLNEQYV.

The chain uses TRBV7-2 and TRBJ2-7; TRBD1 matches 8 bases. V gave up 4 bases and J gave up 5 bases; unmatched junction bases: 4. This CDR3 comprises 13 residues. Germline values: CDR1 SGHTA, CDR2 FQGNSA. The CDR3 protein is CASSSTGVDEQYV. In DNA form, the CDR3 reads TGTGCCAGCAGCTCGACAGGGGTCGACGAGCAGTACGTC.